Listed here are 24 T cell receptor beta chains from one sample, sequenced in a study of blood T cell repertoires in COVID-19. The repertoire was sequenced with immunoSEQ multiplex PCR; TCRdb's copy has only in-frame clones and lacks some. The table lists 210,000 or so clones, 65% to 90% of them singletons. Sequenced: PBMCs or T cells enriched from blood (not recorded which). These receptor sequences come from a woman between 45 and 65 years old with acute COVID-19.

The chain carries TRBV6-1 and TRBJ1-6; D gene unclear. V lost 3 bases and J 6 bases, leaving 12 bases between the germline ends. The germline gives CDR1 MNHNS, CDR2 SASEGT. The CDR3 is 15 residues long. The CDR3 DNA is TGTGCCAGCAGTGACGGGTTCCTTGTTAATTCACCCCTCCACTTT. This sequence encodes CASSDGFLVNSPLHF.

The J gene is TRBJ2-2, the V gene TRBV12-5; D call uncertain. Trimming shortened V by 1 base and J by 7 bases, and 10 bases separated the two germline ends. The germline V gene encodes CDR1 LGHNT and CDR2 FRNRAP. The CDR3 covers 14 residues. The CDR3 DNA is TGTGCTAGTGGTTTGGACAGTGTTTTCGGGGAGCTGTTTTTT. Its protein is CASGLDSVFGELFF.

The V call is TRBV6-6, the J call TRBJ1-4; 7 positions match TRBD1. The CDR3 extends over 15 amino acids. The germline V gene has CDR1 MNHNY and CDR2 SVGAGI (reference sequence). V dropped 2 bases and J dropped 6; count of bases not matched to a gene: 6. CDR3 nucleotide sequence: TGTGCCAGCAGTTACGGCCGACAGGGCGATGAAAAACTGTTTTTT. This sequence encodes CASSYGRQGDEKLFF.

The V gene is TRBV11-3, the J gene TRBJ2-3, with 8 bases aligning to TRBD2. The CDR3 extends over 17 amino acids. Per germline, CDR1 SGHNT and CDR2 YENEEA. J was trimmed by 8 bases and V by 5 bases; bases with no gene match: 18. The DNA for the CDR3 is TGTGCCAGCAGCACAACTAGCGGAGCCCCCGGCGGGGGTACGCAGTATTTT. Translating gives CASSTTSGAPGGGTQYF.

This clone was seen only once. J is TRBJ2-1 and V is TRBV11-3; 12 bases match TRBD2. Germline-derived CDR1 and CDR2 are SGHNT and YENEEA. The CDR3 is 16 amino acids. Trimming cost V 5 bases and J 4 bases; bases outside gene matches: 6. As DNA, the CDR3 is TGTGCCAGCAGCCAACGGACTAGCGGGAAATACAATGAGCAGTTCTTC. Protein product: CASSQRTSGKYNEQFF. The complete variable domain, with remaining parts taken from reference TRBV11-3 and TRBJ2-1, reads EAGVVQSPRYKIIEKKQPVAFWCNPISGHNTLYWYLQNLGQGPELLIRYENEEAVDDSQLPKDRFSAERLKGVDSTLKIQPAELGDSAVYLCASSQRTSGKYNEQFFGPGTRLTVL.

The chain uses TRBV4-1 and TRBJ1-2; D possibly corresponds to TRBD1 (5 bases). Germline loops: CDR1 MGHRA, CDR2 YSYEKL. CDR3 length: 15 amino acids. V lost 0 bases, J lost 1 base, and 9 bases lay in between. The CDR3 sequence: CASSQDHQGNYGYTF. In DNA, the CDR3 is TGCGCCAGCAGCCAAGATCACCAGGGTAACTATGGCTACACCTTC.

The chain is built from TRBV6-2 or TRBV6-3 and TRBJ1-4, with TRBD1 matching 7 bases. The CDR3 has 14 residues. V dropped 5 bases and J dropped 0; count of bases not matched to a gene: 0. Germline V lookup: CDR1 MNHEY, CDR2 SVGEGT. The CDR3: CASSGTATNEKLFF. In DNA form, the CDR3 reads TGTGCCAGCAGTGGGACAGCAACTAATGAAAAACTGTTTTTT.

The J gene is TRBJ2-7, the V gene TRBV4-1, with TRBD2 identical over 15 bases. The CDR3 contains 17 residues. Trimming at V came to 1 base and at J to 3 bases, leaving 4 bases not matched to a gene. CDR1 and CDR2 from the germline V gene are MGHRA and YSYEKL. DNA of the CDR3: TGCGCCAGCAGCCAAGGGACTAGCGGGGGGGGCCTCTACGAGCAGTACTTC. It codes for CASSQGTSGGGLYEQYF.

This clone was counted once. The V call is TRBV28, the J call TRBJ2-5; 8 bases map to TRBD2. Trimming at V came to 4 bases and at J to 1 base, leaving 5 bases not matched to a gene. Germline CDR1 reads MDHEN; CDR2 reads SYDVKM. The CDR3 runs to 15 residues. The CDR3 loop is CASSYTGGVQETQYF. The DNA of the CDR3 is TGTGCCAGCAGTTATACCGGGGGGGTCCAAGAGACCCAGTACTTC.

V and J are TRBV7-9 and TRBJ1-2, with 7 bases that match TRBD1. Germline V gene lookup returns CDR1 SEHNR and CDR2 FQNEAQ (reference sequence). This CDR3 is built from 16 residues. V was clipped by 5 bases and J by 5 bases; unmatched bases: 14. CDR3 protein: CASSTRTGLTSYGYTF. The CDR3 DNA is TGTGCCAGCAGCACTAGGACAGGCCTCACTTCTTATGGCTACACCTTC.

Only a few counts were recorded for this clone. The rearrangement joins TRBV9 to TRBJ2-3; D remains ambiguous. From germline, CDR1 is SGDLS and CDR2 YYNGEE. V shed 4 bases and J shed 2 bases, with 14 bases lying between them. The CDR3 is 15 amino acids. The DNA for the CDR3 is TGTGCCAGCAGCCCCCTCGGAGCGCACACAGATACGCAGTATTTT. It encodes CASSPLGAHTDTQYF.

The chain's CDR3 is CASSSPTGGSPLHF. The CDR3 DNA reads TGTGCCAGCAGCTCACCGACAGGGGGTTCACCCCTCCACTTT. The chain carries TRBV6-5 and TRBJ1-6, with 9 bases that match TRBD1. The CDR3 spans 14 residues. Losses at the gene ends were 6 bases for V and 9 bases for J; bases not matched to a gene: 6. Germline loops: CDR1 MNHEY, CDR2 SVGAGI.

This chain links TRBV7-8 with TRBJ2-7, with 7 nucleotides matching TRBD2. Germline assignment: CDR1 SGHVS and CDR2 FQNEAQ. This CDR3 contains 13 residues. Unmatched junction bases numbered 7, after V lost 5 bases and J lost 6 bases. CDR3 DNA: TGTGCCAGCAGCCGCAGCGGGAAGGTCGAGCAGTACTTC. This codes for CASSRSGKVEQYF. The whole variable domain, filled in from reference TRBV7-8 and TRBJ2-7, reads GAGVSQSPRYKVAKRGQDVALRCDPISGHVSLFWYQQALGQGPEFLTYFQNEAQLDKSGLPSDRFFAERPEGSVSTLKIQRTQQEDSAVYLCASSRSGKVEQYFGPGTRLTVT.

V usage is TRBV6-2 or TRBV6-3 and J usage is TRBJ2-2; D might be TRBD2 (6 bases). The CDR3 is 14 amino acids. Germline V lookup: CDR1 MNHEY, CDR2 SVGEGT. The V gene lost 2 bases and the J gene lost 4 bases, with 8 bases spanning the gap. The CDR3 sequence: CASSYRRGTGELFF. CDR3 nucleotides: TGTGCCAGCAGTTACAGGAGGGGCACCGGGGAGCTGTTTTTT.

The chain recombines TRBV7-2 with TRBJ1-5, with TRBD1 matching over 7 bases. Unmatched junction bases numbered 8, after V lost 5 bases and J lost 4 bases. The V gene's germline CDR1 is SGHTA and CDR2 FQGNSA. The CDR3 loop spans 15 amino acids. The CDR3 DNA reads TGTGCCAGCAGCCTAGAGGGACAGAGAAATCAGCCCCAGCATTTT. Translated: CASSLEGQRNQPQHF. The full variable domain, rest sourced from reference TRBV7-2 and TRBJ1-5, is GAGVSQSPSNKVTEKGKDVELRCDPISGHTALYWYRQSLGQGLEFLIYFQGNSAPDKSGLPSDRFSAERTGGSVSTLTIQRTQQEDSAVYLCASSLEGQRNQPQHFGDGTRLSIL.

As for this clone: One end of the junction does not line up with germline, which may come from a read error. The V gene is TRBV20-1, the J gene TRBJ2-7, with D perhaps TRBD1 (5 bases). The CDR3 length is 8 residues. From germline, CDR1 is DFQATT and CDR2 SNEGSKA (reference sequence). This chain's CDR3 is CSARDGAF. For the CDR3, the DNA is TGCAGTGCTAGAGATGGGGCCTTC.

The V gene is TRBV3-1 (or the pseudogene TRBV3-2), the J gene TRBJ2-2; TRBD1 is a possible D gene (5 bases). V lost 6 bases, J lost 7 bases, and 12 bases lay in between. The germline gives CDR1 LGHDT, CDR2 YNNKEL (reference sequence). The CDR3 spans 13 residues. The CDR3 is CASRSTQGGELFF. The CDR3 DNA reads TGTGCCAGCAGGAGTACTCAGGGCGGGGAGCTGTTTTTT.

The chain couples TRBV18 to TRBJ2-7; 10 bases line up with TRBD1. The ends lost 4 bases at V and 4 bases at J; junction bases unmatched: 7. The CDR3 extends over 15 amino acids. Germline lookup yields CDR1 KGHSH and CDR2 LQKENI. As DNA, the CDR3 is TGTGCCAGCTCACTCGGGACAGGGGCGTCATACGAGCAGTACTTC. This translates into CASSLGTGASYEQYF.

The gene calls are TRBV9 and TRBJ2-5; TRBD2 is a possible D gene (6 bases). Germline assignment: CDR1 SGDLS and CDR2 YYNGEE. Deletions cut 0 bases from V and 4 bases from J, with 10 bases between. This CDR3 spans 14 amino acids. CDR3 DNA: TGTGCCAGCAGCGTAGCCCCAGCGGGAGAGACCCAGTACTTC. It specifies CASSVAPAGETQYF.

A single count supports this clone. J is TRBJ2-1 and V is TRBV27, with 9 bases lining up with TRBD2. Germline values: CDR1 MNHEY, CDR2 SMNVEV (reference sequence). J gave up 4 bases and V 2 bases, and 9 bases lay outside the gene matches. This CDR3 comprises 17 residues. This chain's CDR3 is CASSLAGGPQIYNEQFF. In DNA, the CDR3 is TGTGCCAGCAGTTTAGCGGGAGGGCCTCAGATTTACAATGAGCAGTTCTTC.

V usage is TRBV18 and J usage is TRBJ2-1; 7 positions match TRBD1. Per germline, CDR1 KGHSH and CDR2 LQKENI. The CDR3 contains 15 residues. Trimming took 0 bases from V and 3 from J; bases not matched to a gene: 2. CDR3 protein: CASSPPAGGYNEQFF. The CDR3 DNA reads TGTGCCAGCTCACCACCGGCAGGGGGCTACAATGAGCAGTTCTTC.

This sequence joins TRBV4-3 and TRBJ2-7; TRBD2 agrees at 8 bases. The CDR3 has 15 amino acids. Per germline, CDR1 LGHNA and CDR2 YSLEER. The V gene end was trimmed by 0 bases and the J gene end by 1 base; junction bases not matched to a gene: 2. CDR3 nucleotide sequence: TGCGCCAGCAGCCAAGATGTAGCGGGGTCCTACGAGCAGTACTTC. As protein: CASSQDVAGSYEQYF.

This rearrangement joins TRBV28 to TRBJ1-3; 9 bases fit TRBD1. The ends lost 4 bases at V and 8 bases at J; junction bases unmatched: 6. Germline-derived CDR1 and CDR2 are MDHEN and SYDVKM. This CDR3 is built from 14 residues. The CDR3 DNA reads TGTGCCAGCAGTTCCGGGACAGGGTTGTACACCATATATTTT. It is translated as CASSSGTGLYTIYF.

The CDR3 region is CASSQDLASGSTGELFF. The CDR3 region has the DNA TGTGCCAGCAGCCAAGATCTGGCTAGCGGGAGCACCGGGGAGCTGTTTTTT. The chain links TRBV4-2 to TRBJ2-2; TRBD2 matches at 10 bases. CDR1 is LGHNA, CDR2 YNFKEQ, per germline. V lost 0 bases to trimming and J lost 4 bases; unmatched junction nucleotides: 5. The CDR3 loop spans 17 amino acids.